Ten or more counts support the clone carrying this TCR beta chain. Arm-PCR of CDR3 regions with iRepertoire HTBI primers generated TCR beta libraries. TCRdb processed the multiplex PCR reads anew with MiXCR; each CDR3 protein has one entry. The table records under 300,000 distinct CDR3 sequences, around 18% of them present only once. Indicated time point: newly diagnosed GD, antithyroid drugs for less than 3 months. PBMC-derived RNA was used for the TCR library. The source of the sample is a study of regulatory T cells in long-lasting Graves disease. The V gene lost 6 bases and the J gene lost 6 bases, with 12 bases spanning the gap. The CDR3 contains 12 residues. This sample also appeared in a second study, on T cells in Graves' hyperthyroidism and ophthalmopathy.

The starting material was peripheral blood mononuclear cells (PBMCs), obtained at new diagnosis, from a patient treated with antithyroid drugs. The chain joins TRBV12-3 or TRBV12-4 to TRBJ2-7; weak D call: TRBD2 (5 bases). The TCR sequence derives from a woman aged 25 to 39 with Graves disease. The CDR3 here is CASRSGGGEQYF. CDR3 nucleotides: TGTGCCAGCAGGAGCGGTGGAGGCGAGCAGTACTTC.